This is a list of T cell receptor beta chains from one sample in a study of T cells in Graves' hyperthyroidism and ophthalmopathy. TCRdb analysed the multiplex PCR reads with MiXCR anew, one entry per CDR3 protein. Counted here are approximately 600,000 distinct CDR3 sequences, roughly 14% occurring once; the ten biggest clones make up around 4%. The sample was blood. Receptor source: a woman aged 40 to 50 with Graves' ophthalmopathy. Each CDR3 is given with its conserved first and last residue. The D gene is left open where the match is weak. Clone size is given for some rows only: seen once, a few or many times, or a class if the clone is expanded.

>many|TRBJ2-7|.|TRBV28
CASSFSPDSRDGSYEQYF
TGTGCCAGCAGTTTCTCCCCCGATTCCCGAGACGGGTCCTACGAGCAGTACTTC
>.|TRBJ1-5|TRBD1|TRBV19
CASAWDRNSNQPQHF
TGTGCCAGTGCGTGGGACAGAAATAGCAATCAGCCCCAGCATTTT
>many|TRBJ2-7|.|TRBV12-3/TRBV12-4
CASSFRTINYEQYF
TGTGCCAGCAGTTTTAGGACTATCAACTACGAGCAGTACTTC
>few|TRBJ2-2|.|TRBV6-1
CASSEASYRYTGELFF
TGTGCCAGCAGTGAAGCATCCTACAGATACACCGGGGAGCTGTTTTTT
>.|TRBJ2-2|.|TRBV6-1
CASLEGLNTGELFF
TGTGCCAGTTTGGAGGGCCTGAACACCGGGGAGCTGTTTTTT
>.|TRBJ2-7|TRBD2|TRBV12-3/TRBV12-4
CASTPGLAGGPDEQYF
TGTGCCAGCACCCCGGGACTAGCGGGAGGGCCTGACGAGCAGTACTTC
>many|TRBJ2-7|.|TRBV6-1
CASSPVKTPSYEQYF
TGTGCCAGCAGTCCCGTAAAGACACCTTCCTACGAGCAGTACTTC
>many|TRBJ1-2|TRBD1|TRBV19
CASNRDRNYYGYTF
TGTGCCAGTAACAGGGACAGGAATTACTATGGCTACACCTTC
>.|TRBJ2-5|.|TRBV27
CASSLRWGKETQYF
TGTGCCAGCAGTTTACGTTGGGGTAAAGAGACCCAGTACTTC
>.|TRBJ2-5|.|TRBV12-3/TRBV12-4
CASSKIGSGETQYF
TGTGCCAGCAGTAAAATAGGATCCGGAGAGACCCAGTACTTC
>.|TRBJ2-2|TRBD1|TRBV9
CASSVADRGSYTGELFF
TGTGCCAGCAGCGTAGCGGACAGGGGCTCCTACACCGGGGAGCTGTTTTTT
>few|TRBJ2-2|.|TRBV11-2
CASSLDDLADTGELFF
TGTGCCAGCAGCTTAGATGATTTGGCAGACACCGGGGAGCTGTTTTTT
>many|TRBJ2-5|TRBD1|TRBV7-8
CASSFQTGGYQETQYF
TGTGCCAGCAGCTTCCAGACAGGGGGCTACCAAGAGACCCAGTACTTC
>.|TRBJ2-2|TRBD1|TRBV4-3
CASSQANRGTLDWGELFF
TGCGCCAGCAGCCAAGCCAACAGGGGAACACTGGATTGGGGGGAGCTGTTTTTT
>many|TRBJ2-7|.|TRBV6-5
CASSYYRFGYEQHF
TGTGCCAGCAGTTACTATCGTTTCGGTTACGAGCAGCACTTC
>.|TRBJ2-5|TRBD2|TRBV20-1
CSARGMGLAGETQYF
TGCAGTGCTAGAGGAATGGGACTAGCGGGAGAGACCCAGTACTTC
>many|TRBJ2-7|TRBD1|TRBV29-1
CSVEVRDSPYEQYF
TGCAGCGTTGAAGTAAGGGACAGCCCCTACGAGCAGTACTTC
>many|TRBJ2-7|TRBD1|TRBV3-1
CASSHSGQGANEQYF
TGTGCCAGCAGCCACTCGGGACAGGGGGCCAACGAGCAGTACTTC
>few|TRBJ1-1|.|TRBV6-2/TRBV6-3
CASTPRVPNTEAFF
TGTGCCAGCACCCCTAGAGTACCGAACACTGAAGCTTTCTTT
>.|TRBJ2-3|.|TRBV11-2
CASSQGSTGLSTDTQYF
TGTGCCAGCAGCCAGGGGTCGACTGGACTCAGCACAGATACGCAGTATTTT
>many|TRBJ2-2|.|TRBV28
CASSFRGNTGELFF
TGTGCCAGCAGTTTTCGGGGCAACACCGGGGAGCTGTTTTTT
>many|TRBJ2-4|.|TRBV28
CASSPHAKNIQYF
TGTGCCAGCAGTCCTCACGCCAAAAACATTCAGTACTTC
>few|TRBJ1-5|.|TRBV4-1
CASSQTENSNQPQHF
TGCGCCAGCAGCCAAACTGAGAATAGCAATCAGCCCCAGCATTTT
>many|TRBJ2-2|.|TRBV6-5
CASSYSTGNTGELFF
TGTGCCAGCAGTTACTCGACAGGGAACACCGGGGAGCTGTTTTTT
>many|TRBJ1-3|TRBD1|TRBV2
CASSLTGESGNTIYF
TGTGCCAGCAGTTTAACAGGGGAGAGCGGAAACACCATATATTTT
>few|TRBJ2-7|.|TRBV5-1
CASSLGSRMDEQYF
TGCGCCAGCAGCTTGGGGAGTCGTATGGACGAGCAGTACTTC
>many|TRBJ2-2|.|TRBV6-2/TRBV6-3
CASTNRYTGELFF
TGTGCCAGCACCAATCGGTACACCGGGGAGCTGTTTTTT
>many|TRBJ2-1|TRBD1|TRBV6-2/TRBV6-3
CASSSHLGQGYNEQFF
TGTGCCAGCAGTTCACACCTGGGACAGGGGTACAATGAGCAGTTCTTC
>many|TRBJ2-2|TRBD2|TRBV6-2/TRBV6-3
CASSYATSGRGELFF
TGTGCCAGCAGTTACGCGACTAGCGGGAGGGGGGAGCTGTTTTTT
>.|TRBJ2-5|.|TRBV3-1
CASSQGWLDETQYF
TGTGCCAGCAGCCAAGGGTGGCTAGATGAGACCCAGTACTTC
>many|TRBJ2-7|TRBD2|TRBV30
CAATGRYEQYF
TGTGCCGCGACCGGGAGGTACGAGCAGTACTTC
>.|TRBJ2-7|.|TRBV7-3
CASSLRAVTTYEQYF
TGTGCCAGCAGCTTAAGGGCAGTCACAACCTACGAGCAGTACTTC
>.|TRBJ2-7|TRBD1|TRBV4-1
CASSRQGQGGSGEQYF
TGCGCCAGCAGCCGACAAGGACAGGGTGGGTCGGGCGAGCAGTACTTC
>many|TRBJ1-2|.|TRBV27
CAGSSFFRGNYGYTF
TGTGCCGGCAGTTCATTCTTTAGGGGGAACTATGGCTACACCTTC
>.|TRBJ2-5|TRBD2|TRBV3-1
CASSRTGGYQETQYF
TGTGCCAGCAGCCGGACGGGAGGGTACCAAGAGACCCAGTACTTC
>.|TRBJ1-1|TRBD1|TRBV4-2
CASSQVDREGVNTEAFF
TGTGCCAGCAGCCAGGTGGACAGGGAGGGCGTGAACACTGAAGCTTTCTTT
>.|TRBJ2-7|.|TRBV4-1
CASSQDPTLSYEQYF
TGCGCCAGCAGCCAAGACCCTACCCTCTCCTACGAGCAGTACTTC
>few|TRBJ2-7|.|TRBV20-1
CSAGTGSRRQYF
TGCAGTGCAGGAACAGGGAGTCGAAGGCAGTACTTC
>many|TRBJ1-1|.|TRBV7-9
CASSSSARVVSFF
TGTGCCAGCAGCTCCTCGGCGCGAGTGGTGTCTTTCTTT
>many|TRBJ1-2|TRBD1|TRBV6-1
CASSQGGRTYGYTF
TGTGCCAGCAGCCAGGGGGGACGGACCTATGGCTACACCTTC
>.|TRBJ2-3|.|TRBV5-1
CASSLAGRKDTQYF
TGCGCCAGCAGCTTGGCGGGGAGGAAAGATACGCAGTATTTT
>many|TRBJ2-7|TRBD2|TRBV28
CASSSTGLAAVEQYF
TGTGCCAGCAGTTCTACGGGACTAGCGGCCGTCGAGCAGTACTTC
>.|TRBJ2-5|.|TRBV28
CASSPRVGAETQYF
TGTGCCAGCAGTCCCCGAGTAGGAGCAGAGACCCAGTACTTC
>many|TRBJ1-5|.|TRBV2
CASSLQGPESNQPQHF
TGTGCCAGCAGCCTGCAGGGCCCAGAGAGCAATCAGCCCCAGCATTTT
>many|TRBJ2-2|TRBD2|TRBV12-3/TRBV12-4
CASSQGLAGGPGELFF
TGTGCCAGCAGTCAGGGACTAGCGGGAGGGCCCGGGGAGCTGTTTTTT
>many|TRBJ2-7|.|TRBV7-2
CASSLSDALYEQYF
TGTGCCAGCAGCCTCTCCGACGCCCTCTACGAGCAGTACTTC
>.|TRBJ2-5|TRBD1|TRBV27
CAEWDRVETQYF
TGTGCCGAATGGGACAGGGTGGAGACCCAGTACTTC
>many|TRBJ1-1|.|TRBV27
CASSLMGRNTEAFF
TGTGCCAGCAGTTTAATGGGGAGGAACACTGAAGCTTTCTTT
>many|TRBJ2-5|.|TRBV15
CATSRGQFYQETQYF
TGTGCCACCAGCAGAGGCCAGTTCTACCAAGAGACCCAGTACTTC
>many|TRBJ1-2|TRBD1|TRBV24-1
CATRDSYGYTF
TGTGCCACCCGGGACAGCTATGGCTACACCTTC
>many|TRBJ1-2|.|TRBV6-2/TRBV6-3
CATTYSSYGYTF
TGTGCCACTACATATTCAAGCTACGGCTACACCTTC
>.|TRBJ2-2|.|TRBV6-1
CASSRQLGQGNTGELFF
TGTGCCAGCAGCCGTCAGTTAGGGCAGGGGAACACCGGGGAGCTGTTTTTT
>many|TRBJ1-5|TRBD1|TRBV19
CASSKGQGVGYSNQPQHF
TGTGCCAGTAGTAAAGGACAGGGGGTCGGCTATAGCAATCAGCCCCAGCATTTT
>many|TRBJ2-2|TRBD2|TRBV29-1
CSVEGLAGYTGELFF
TGCAGCGTGGAGGGACTAGCGGGTTATACCGGGGAGCTGTTTTTT
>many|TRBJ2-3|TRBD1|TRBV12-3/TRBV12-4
CASSYGTGSGSDTQYF
TGTGCCAGCAGTTACGGGACAGGGTCTGGGTCAGATACGCAGTATTTT
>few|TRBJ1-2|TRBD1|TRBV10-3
CAISESGTVVYTF
TGTGCCATCAGTGAGTCTGGGACAGTTGTCTACACCTTC
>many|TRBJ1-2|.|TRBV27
CASSSGGGYTF
TGTGCCAGCAGCAGCGGGGGTGGCTACACCTTC
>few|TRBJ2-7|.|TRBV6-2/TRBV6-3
CASSEGDSRWYSYEQYF
TGTGCCAGCAGTGAGGGGGACTCGCGGTGGTATTCCTACGAGCAGTACTTC
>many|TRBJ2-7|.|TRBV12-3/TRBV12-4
CASSLTYSEQYF
TGTGCCAGCAGTTTAACCTACTCCGAGCAGTACTTC
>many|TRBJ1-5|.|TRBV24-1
CATSDSTRGGFQPQHF
TGTGCCACCAGTGATTCCACCCGGGGGGGTTTTCAGCCCCAGCATTTT